These 8 T cell receptor beta chains share one sample of origin, sequenced in a study of CD8+CD57+ T cells in acquired aplastic anemia (dated by TCRdb to 2016 to 2018). For sequencing, an Illumina HiSeq 2000 was employed. TCR beta VDJ combination and CDR3 sequence profiling used genomic DNA as the template. TCRdb reprocessing: public reads trimmed at Q25 with fastp, clones called with MiXCR, in-frame beta chains kept. Rows with a matching CDR3 protein are joined into one entry that keeps the most common DNA and genes. The sample contains roughly 150,000 distinct CDR3 sequences, around 48% of them found a single time. The top ten clones comprise approximately 2.9% of the sample. The patients picked for sequencing were ones in whom flow cytometry had shown an expansion of CD8+CD57+ cells. The sample was sorted CD4+, CD8+, or CD8+CD57+ T cells (not recorded which) from PBMCs. The origin of the receptors is a human donor with aplastic anemia.

A remark on this clonotype: No conserved phenylalanine or tryptophan is present at the end of the CDR3, so a read error is the likely explanation. The chain has TRBV29-1 and TRBJ2-2; D may be TRBD1 (5 bases). The CDR3 is made up of 15 amino acids. V was trimmed by 4 bases and J by 7 bases, leaving 19 bases between them. The germline gives CDR1 SQVTM, CDR2 ANQGSEA. The chain's CDR3 is CSVGGLGRRIGELFS. CDR3 nucleotides: TGCAGCGTTGGTGGGTTGGGGCGCAGGATCGGGGAGCTGTTTTCT.

Worth noting for this clonotype: A read error may explain this, as a much larger clone is one base away. This chain uses TRBV27 with TRBJ1-6, with D possibly being TRBD1 (5 bases). Germline CDR1 MNHEY, CDR2 SMNVEV (reference sequence). The CDR3 consists of 15 residues. CDR3 in amino acids: CASSLGPGPNPPLHF. In DNA form, the CDR3 reads TGTGCCAGCAGTTTAGGCCCAGGGCCTAATCCACCCCTCCACTTT.

This clonotype was seen a few times. The chain employs TRBV20-1 and TRBJ1-2, with 10 bases identical to TRBD1. The CDR3 is 12 residues long. The ends lost 6 bases at V and 8 bases at J; junction bases unmatched: 6. The V gene's germline CDR1 is DFQATT and CDR2 SNEGSKA (reference sequence). CDR3 in amino acids: CSAQDRGQGYTF. CDR3 coding DNA: TGCAGTGCACAAGACAGGGGGCAAGGCTACACCTTC.

This clonotype was observed at least ten times. V is TRBV12-3 or TRBV12-4 and J is TRBJ1-3; no definite D call. Trimming stripped 7 bases from V and 1 base from J, with 14 bases between. The CDR3 totals 15 residues. This CDR3 reads CASTTRANSGNTIYF. The CDR3 bases are TGTGCCAGCACCACTCGAGCCAATTCTGGAAACACCATATATTTT.

The table lists this clonotype with a count of one. The V gene is TRBV3-1, the J gene TRBJ1-5; D not resolved. The CDR3 totals 8 residues. CDR1 and CDR2 from the germline V gene are LGHDT and YNNKEL (reference sequence). The chain's CDR3 is CAEQPQHF. The CDR3 bases are TGTGCTGAGCAGCCCCAGCATTTT.

To note about this clonotype: Sequence at one end of the junction differs from germline and may be a read error. The chain joins TRBV11-1 to TRBJ2-7; D possibly matches TRBD1 or TRBD2 (5 bases each). The CDR3 is 18 amino acids. Germline loops: CDR1 SGHAT, CDR2 FQDESV (reference sequence). The CDR3 protein is CASSLGLPPRTSGYEQYF. CDR3 coding DNA: TGTGCCAGCAGTTTAGGACTCCCCCCCCGGACTTCAGGGTACGAGCAGTACTTC.

This clonotype was picked up a small number of times. The V call is TRBV2, the J call TRBJ2-5; TRBD2 is a possible D gene (6 bases). CDR3 length: 15 residues. The germline CDR1 and CDR2 sequences are SNHLY and FYNNEI. Deletions cut 6 bases from V and 5 bases from J, with 19 bases between. The CDR3 region is CASSGGGGEMETQYF. The DNA of the CDR3 is TGTGCCAGCAGCGGAGGCGGAGGGGAGATGGAGACCCAGTACTTC.

This clonotype was detected only a few times. A much larger clone is a single base away; this may be a read error. The chain employs TRBV2 and TRBJ1-2; D is ambiguous. Trimming removed 5 bases at V and 2 bases at J, with 9 bases between. This CDR3 spans 13 amino acids. CDR1 and CDR2 (germline): SNHLY, FYNNEI. CDR3 coding DNA: TGTGCCAGCAGTTTAACGGGGAACTATGGCTACACCTTC. Translating gives CASSLTGNYGYTF.